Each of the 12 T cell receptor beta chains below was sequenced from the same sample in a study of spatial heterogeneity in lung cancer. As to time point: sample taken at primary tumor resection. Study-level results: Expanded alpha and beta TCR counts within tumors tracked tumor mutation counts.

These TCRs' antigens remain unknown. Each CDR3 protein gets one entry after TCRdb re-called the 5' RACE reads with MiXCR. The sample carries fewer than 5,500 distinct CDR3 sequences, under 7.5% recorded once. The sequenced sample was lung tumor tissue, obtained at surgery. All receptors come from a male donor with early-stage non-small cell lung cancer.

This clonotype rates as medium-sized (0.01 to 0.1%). CDR3 DNA: TGTGCCAGCAGTTTCCCCCGGGGGATTGATTATGGCTACACCTTC. This encodes CASSFPRGIDYGYTF. This chain joins TRBV28 and TRBJ1-2; tentatively, D is TRBD1 (5 bases). V was shortened by 3 bases and J by 5 bases, with 16 bases between the two germline ends. The germline V gene encodes CDR1 MDHEN and CDR2 SYDVKM. The CDR3 has 15 residues.

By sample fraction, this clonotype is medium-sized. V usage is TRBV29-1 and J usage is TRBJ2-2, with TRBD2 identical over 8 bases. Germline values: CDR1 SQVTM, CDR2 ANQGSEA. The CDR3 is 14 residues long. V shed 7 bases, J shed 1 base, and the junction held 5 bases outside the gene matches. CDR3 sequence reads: CSASGSRNTGELFF. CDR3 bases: TGCAGCGCAAGCGGGAGCCGGAACACCGGGGAGCTGTTTTTT.

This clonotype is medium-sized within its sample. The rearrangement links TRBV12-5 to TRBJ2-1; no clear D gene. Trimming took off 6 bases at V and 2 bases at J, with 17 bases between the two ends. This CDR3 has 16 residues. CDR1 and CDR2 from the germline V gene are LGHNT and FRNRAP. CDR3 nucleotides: TGTGCTAGTGGCTCCACTTTGGAGCCCCCCTACAATGAGCAGTTCTTC. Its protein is CASGSTLEPPYNEQFF.

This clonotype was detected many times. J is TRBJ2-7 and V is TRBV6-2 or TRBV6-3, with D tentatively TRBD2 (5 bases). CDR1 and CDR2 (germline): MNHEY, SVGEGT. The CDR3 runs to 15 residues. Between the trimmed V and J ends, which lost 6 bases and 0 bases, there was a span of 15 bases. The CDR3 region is CASSDGLLSSYEQYF. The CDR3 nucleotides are TGTGCCAGCAGCGACGGACTCCTGAGCTCCTACGAGCAGTACTTC.

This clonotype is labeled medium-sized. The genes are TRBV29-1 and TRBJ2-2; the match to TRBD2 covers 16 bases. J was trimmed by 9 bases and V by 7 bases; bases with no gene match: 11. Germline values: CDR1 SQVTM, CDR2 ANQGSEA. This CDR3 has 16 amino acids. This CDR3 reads CSAGTSGGAGGRELFF. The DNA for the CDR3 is TGCAGCGCCGGGACTAGCGGGGGGGCCGGTGGACGGGAGCTGTTTTTT.

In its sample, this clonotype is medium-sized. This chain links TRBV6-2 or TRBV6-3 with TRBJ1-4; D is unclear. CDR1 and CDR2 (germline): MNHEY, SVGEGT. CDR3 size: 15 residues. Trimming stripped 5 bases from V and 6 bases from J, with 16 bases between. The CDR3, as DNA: TGTGCCAGCAGTGCCCCGCCGGCGCTCGATGAAAAACTGTTTTTT. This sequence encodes CASSAPPALDEKLFF.

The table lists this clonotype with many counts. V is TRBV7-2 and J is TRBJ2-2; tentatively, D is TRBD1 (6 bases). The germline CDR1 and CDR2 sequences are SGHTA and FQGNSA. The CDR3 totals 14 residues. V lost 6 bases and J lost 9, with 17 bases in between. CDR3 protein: CASSSPTGRRELFF. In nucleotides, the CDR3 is TGTGCCAGCAGTTCCCCGACAGGCCGCAGGGAGCTGTTTTTT.

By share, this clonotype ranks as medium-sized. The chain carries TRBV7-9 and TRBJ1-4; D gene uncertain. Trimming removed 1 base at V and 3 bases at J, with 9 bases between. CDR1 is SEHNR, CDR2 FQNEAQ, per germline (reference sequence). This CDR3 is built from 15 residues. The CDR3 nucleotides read TGTGCCAGCAGCTTAGGAGAATCCTCTAATGAAAAACTGTTTTTT. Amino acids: CASSLGESSNEKLFF.

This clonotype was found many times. The chain's CDR3 is CSVTGRISNTEAFF. In nucleotides, the CDR3 is TGCAGCGTAACAGGGAGAATCTCGAACACTGAAGCTTTCTTT. The chain employs TRBV29-1 and TRBJ1-1, with D perhaps TRBD1 (6 bases). V lost 6 bases and J 1 base, leaving 15 bases between the germline ends. Germline V lookup: CDR1 SQVTM, CDR2 ANQGSEA. The CDR3 runs 14 residues.

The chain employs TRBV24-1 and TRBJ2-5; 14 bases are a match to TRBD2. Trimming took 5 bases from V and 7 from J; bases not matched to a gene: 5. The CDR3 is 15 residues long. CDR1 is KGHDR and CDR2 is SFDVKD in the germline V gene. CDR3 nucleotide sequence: TGTGCCACCAGTGTTGGGACTAGCGGGGGCTTGACCCAGTACTTC. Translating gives CATSVGTSGGLTQYF.

The CDR3 is CASRSKQETQYF. CDR3 bases: TGTGCCAGCAGGAGCAAACAAGAGACCCAGTACTTC. V is TRBV7-8 and J is TRBJ2-5, with D unclear. Germline V gene lookup returns CDR1 SGHVS and CDR2 FQNEAQ. V dropped 6 bases and J dropped 2 bases, with 7 bases sitting between them. CDR3 length: 12 amino acids. Looking up the rest from reference TRBV7-8 and TRBJ2-5 gives the full variable domain: GAGVSQSPRYKVAKRGQDVALRCDPISGHVSLFWYQQALGQGPEFLTYFQNEAQLDKSGLPSDRFFAERPEGSVSTLKIQRTQQEDSAVYLCASRSKQETQYFGPGTRLLVL.

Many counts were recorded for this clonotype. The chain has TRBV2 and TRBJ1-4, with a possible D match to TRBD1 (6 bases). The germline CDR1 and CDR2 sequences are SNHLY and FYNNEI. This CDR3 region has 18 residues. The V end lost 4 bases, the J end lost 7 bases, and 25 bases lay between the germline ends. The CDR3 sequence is CASSGVQGRSPALEKLFF. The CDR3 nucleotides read TGTGCCAGCAGTGGTGTACAGGGACGATCCCCGGCCCTTGAAAAACTGTTTTTT.